This T cell receptor (beta chain) was captured by sequencing in a study of a mutant IDH1 vaccine in newly diagnosed glioma. The time point is: week 5, during vaccination. Doses of 300 ug of mutant IDH1 20-mer peptide were given with topical imiquimod. Method: immunoSEQ multiplex PCR; TCRdb's copy keeps in-frame clones and lacks some. The profile shows around 36,000 clones, just over 90% of them singletons. On this clone: Its target is unknown.

Germline V lookup: CDR1 SGHTA, CDR2 FQGNSA. The CDR3 totals 12 residues. The V end was cut by 4 bases, the J end by 1 base, with 5 bases between. The source material was PBMCs, sampled from a glioma patient whose treatment included an IDH1 peptide vaccine. The chain uses TRBV7-2 and TRBJ2-7, with D uncertain. This TCR derives from a man aged 45-65 years with glioma. The CDR3 DNA sequence: TGTGCCAGCAGCTCCCCTTCCTACGAGCAGTACTTC. Protein: CASSSPSYEQYF.